This TCR beta chain was captured by sequencing in a study of blood T cell repertoires in COVID-19. About the research overall: Acute and convalescent COVID-19 samples came from the United States, Italy and Spain.

The CDR3 runs to 13 residues. Germline V gene data show CDR1 as SGHRS and CDR2 as YFSETQ. With regard to this clone: A junction end diverges from the germline sequence, so it may reflect a read error.

Original methodology: How many nucleated cells were present was estimated from reference gene primer amplification. Assay used: immunoSEQ multiplex PCR; TCRdb lists only in-frame clones, some missing. The V and J calls and clone size come from that table; D and trimming were worked out from the DNA. Among some 76,000 clones listed, 90% were seen once. This sequence originates from a young woman with acute or convalescent COVID-19. Material: peripheral blood. The chain carries TRBV5-1 and TRBJ2-7, with D possibly matching TRBD2 (7 bases). CDR3 sequence reads: CASSFEGGYDFDF. As DNA, the CDR3 is TGCGCCAGCAGCTTTGAGGGGGGGTACGATTTCGACTTC.